The entry below describes one T cell receptor (beta chain). Its antigen is currently not known. Base-call qualities are not available, and no considerably larger clone is one nucleotide away. The CDR3 measures 16 amino acids from cysteine to phenylalanine. Only the CDR3 part of the read is kept: 48 bases, read in frame from the first base. The data derive from a study of shared clonotypes between healthy human individuals (dated by TCRdb to the early 2020s). Context from the whole study: A couple of women and a few men aged 18 to 49 years were included in the cohort. For each donor, three plates each were used for CD4 naive and CD4 memory, two plates were used for CD8 naive, and one plate was used for CD8 memory. Blood TCR repertoires of 5 or 6 healthy adults were deeply sequenced to estimate repertoire size and the extent of clonotype sharing between individuals. Libraries were prepared and TCR repertoires were sequenced by different laboratories using diverse techniques, in order to increase sequencing depth and limit assay-specific biases. Each donor's leukapheresis produced roughly between roughly 0.85 and 9.5 billion PBMCs. Results and caveats for the whole study, not just this receptor: Only blood was sampled, and tissue TCR repertoires likely differ from those in blood. Incomplete sequencing was indicated by rarefaction of sorted-subset datasets, despite the large sequencing depth. Clonotypes shared by all four sorted-subset donors showed higher generation probabilities than non-shared clonotypes. Estimated clonotype richness was generally larger for naive than for memory subsets. Roughly 5% of naive CD4, 3.5% of naive CD8, roughly 2.5% of memory CD4, and around 0.42% of memory CD8 clonotypes were shared across a few donors. Based on pairwise subsampling, the degree of clonotype sharing among donors was expected to be affected by sequencing depth. The genetic and exposure-history diversity represented was limited by the small number of donors.

TCR CDR3 regions were amplified from genomic DNA by multiplex PCR using the deep immunoSEQ assay. Extracted genomic DNA from each cell subset was distributed evenly across all wells of several immunoSEQ 96-well plates, and each plate was treated as a replicate. For sorted subsets, roughly 200 ng of genomic DNA, equivalent to about 30,000 T cell genomes, went into each replicate PCR. Purified libraries were quantified with a Qubit 3.0 fluorometer, sized on a Bioanalyzer 2100, and re-quantified with the KAPA Library Quantification kit. Each immunoSEQ 96-well plate was sequenced on its own single-read 150-cycle Illumina NextSeq 550 flow cell. Per the source publication's procedure: The immunoSEQ output contained only junctional sequences without quality scores, so filtering could not match that applied to full-length reads. Sequences were annotated with PyIR, a Python wrapper for IgBLAST v1.9, and V/J genes and CDR3 were assigned using IMGT germline references. Reads were removed for weak V/J assignments (E-value above 1e-6), missing CDR3, stop codons, out-of-frame junctions, or ambiguous translated residues. V3J clonotypes were defined as sequences sharing the same inferred V gene, J gene, and CDR3 amino acid sequence. The percentage overlap between two repertoires was calculated by dividing the number of shared unique clonotypes by the size of the smaller repertoire. Richness of each repertoire was evaluated using RTK rarefaction, the Chao1 estimator, and Recon v2.1 estimates of unobserved clonotypes. For all TCRbeta clonotypes obtained by the gDNA method from a few donors, generation probabilities were computed with OLGA. TCRdb provides this immuneACCESS table in a form limited to in-frame rearrangements. Some clones are lacking; in checked studies, under half of them reflect an unresolved V gene, and why the rest are absent is not known. V, J and clone size are those of that table, while D and trimming were read from the DNA. For this sample the table gives some 1.5 million clones, of which roughly 97% were detected only once. The ten top clones hold approximately 1.1% of the sample.

The donors were healthy, HIV-negative adults who had no recently reported acute infections or vaccinations. All donors were Caucasian adults living in Nashville, Tennessee, USA. Magnetic negative selection was used to enrich CD4+ T cells, after which naive cells were positively selected on CD45RA and the negative fraction became the memory subset. Blood was obtained by leukapheresis, after which PBMCs were separated by Ficoll-Histopaque density gradient centrifugation and cryopreserved in liquid nitrogen vapor phase. Analytical flow cytometry was used to check the purity and quantity of each magnetically sorted T cell population. Each sorted fraction had its genomic DNA isolated and then quantified by UV absorbance on a Nanodrop 2000c.

This sequence originates from a man aged 25-45 years in good health. Specimen: naive CD4+ T cells sorted from blood. The sample's cell subset or site label, decoded: CD45RA+ positively selected. The sequence links TRBV21-1 to TRBJ1-5. TRBV21-1 is assigned pseudogene status. Here is the DNA: TGTGCCAGCAGCAAAGTGGGGCGGGGGTGCAATCAGCCCCAGCATTTT. Protein translation: CASSKVGRGCNQPQHF.